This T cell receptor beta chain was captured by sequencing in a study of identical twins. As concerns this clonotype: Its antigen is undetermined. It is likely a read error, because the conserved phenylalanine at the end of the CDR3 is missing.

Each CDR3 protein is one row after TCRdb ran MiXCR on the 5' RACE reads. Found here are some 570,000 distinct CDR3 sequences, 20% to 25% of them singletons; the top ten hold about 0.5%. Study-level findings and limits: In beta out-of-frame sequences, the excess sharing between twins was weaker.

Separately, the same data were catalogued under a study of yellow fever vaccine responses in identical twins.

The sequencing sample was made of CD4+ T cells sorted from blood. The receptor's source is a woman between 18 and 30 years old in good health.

The chain's CDR3 is CASTLTSGGADTQYL. The CDR3 DNA follows: TGCGCCAGCACCCTAACTAGCGGGGGGGCAGATACGCAGTATTTA. V is TRBV5-1 and J is TRBJ2-3; 13 bases agree with TRBD2. CDR1 is SGHRS and CDR2 is YFSETQ in the germline V gene. This CDR3 is built from 15 residues. V trimming: 6 bases; J trimming: 4 bases; junction bases outside the gene matches: 5.